This T cell receptor (beta chain) emerged from a study of OX40 agonist ivuxolimab in advanced cancers. The table came from immunoSEQ multiplex PCR; TCRdb's copy has only in-frame clones and leaves some out. The sample shows 13,000 to 15,000 clones, under 85% of them seen only once. This CDR3 comprises 14 residues. The V gene lost 7 bases and the J gene lost 4 bases, with 13 bases spanning the gap. Germline CDR1 and CDR2: LNHDA and SQIVND (reference sequence). The starting material was CD4+ or CD8+ T cells sorted from blood, obtained in a trial of the OX40 agonist ivuxolimab. The chain links TRBV19 to TRBJ2-2; no clear D. The clonotype originates from an adult with an advanced solid tumor such as melanoma, head and neck, liver or kidney cancer. In DNA form, the CDR3 reads TGTGCCAGTAAGAGCAGGTACAGCACCGGGGAGCTGTTTTTT. It yields the protein CASKSRYSTGELFF.